Here is one TCR beta chain with its context. This record comes from a study of blood T cells in healthy people across ages. Study background: There was about one barcoded beta molecule captured by template switching per two T cells.

It was with a sample-barcoded 5' primer and a J-beta primer mix that a second PCR of roughly 7 to 12 cycles was run. TCRdb independently ran MiXCR on the 5' RACE reads; one entry per CDR3 protein. The data show approximately 490,000 distinct CDR3 sequences, less than 25% seen once. The same data also contributed to another study, on T cells of mothers and their children.

This TCR derives from a boy younger than 18 in good health. The specimen was blood.

The CDR3 nucleotides read TGCGCCAGCAGCCAAGAGGCAGGGGCTGGAAACACCATATATTTT. Amino acid sequence: CASSQEAGAGNTIYF. The gene calls are TRBV4-3 and TRBJ1-3; TRBD1 might be the D (6 bases). Germline V gene lookup returns CDR1 LGHNA and CDR2 YSLEER. Deletions cut 0 bases from V and 2 bases from J, with 8 bases between. CDR3 length: 15 residues.